These 19 T cell receptor beta chains share one sample of origin, sequenced in a study of Ad26.COV2.S vaccination and SARS-CoV-2 variants. Assay used: immunoSEQ multiplex PCR; TCRdb lists only in-frame clones, some missing. The top ten hold 3.4% of the sample, which has approximately 350,000 clones, around 87% seen once. Treatment meaning: around 19 received Ad26.COV2.S at low or high dose, single or two shots; roughly five received placebo; per-sample allocation not given. Repertoires come from day 63 after the first vaccine or placebo injection. The material sequenced was peripheral blood, taken in a trial of Ad26.COV2.S vaccine versus placebo. The origin of the receptors is a person between 18 and 65 years old who received the Ad26.COV2.S COVID-19 vaccine or a placebo.

This chain joins TRBV12-3 or TRBV12-4 and TRBJ1-3; no reliable D call. This CDR3 region has 12 residues. Trimming removed 3 bases at V and 2 bases at J, with 2 bases between. The CDR3 is CASSFTGNTIYF. In DNA form, the CDR3 reads TGTGCCAGCAGTTTTACTGGAAACACCATATATTTT.

The V gene is TRBV6-5, the J gene TRBJ2-1; D tentatively fits TRBD1 or TRBD2 (6 bases each). Germline V gene sequence: CDR1 MNHEY, CDR2 SVGAGI. The V and J ends lost 2 bases and 9 bases respectively, with 14 bases between them. This CDR3 region has 14 residues. As DNA, the CDR3 is TGTGCCAGCAGTTACCGGGGGCAGTCGGGTGAGCAGTTCTTC. Its translation is CASSYRGQSGEQFF.

This clone was detected a few times. The chain is built from TRBV30 and TRBJ1-6; D is uncertain. Germline-derived CDR1 and CDR2 are GTSNPN and SVGIG (reference sequence). V was shortened by 2 bases and J by 7 bases, with 9 bases between the two germline ends. This CDR3 comprises 13 residues. In nucleotides, the CDR3 is TGTGCCTGGAGTAACGGTGGGAATTCACCCCTCCACTTT. This sequence encodes CAWSNGGNSPLHF.

The CDR3 loop is CASRVRVTGGGYTF. The DNA for the CDR3 is TGTGCCAGCAGGGTACGCGTGACAGGAGGAGGCTACACCTTC. The rearrangement uses TRBV6-6 and TRBJ1-2, with a possible D match to TRBD1 (6 bases). The germline V and J ends were trimmed by 6 bases and 8 bases, with 19 bases remaining between them. Germline CDR1 is MNHNY and CDR2 is SVGAGI (reference sequence). The CDR3 is made up of 14 amino acids.

There are a few counts of this clone. The rearrangement uses TRBV5-1 and TRBJ1-1; D unresolved. The CDR3 runs to 14 residues. Looked up from germline, CDR1 is SGHRS and CDR2 is YFSETQ. Trimming took 1 base from V and 1 from J, leaving 8 bases between them. Here the CDR3 DNA reads TGCGCCAGCAGCTTGTACAGCCCGAACACTGAAGCTTTCTTT. Translated, it gives CASSLYSPNTEAFF.

The rearrangement uses TRBV7-9 and TRBJ2-7, with D unclear. Looked up from germline, CDR1 is SEHNR and CDR2 is FQNEAQ (reference sequence). This CDR3 is built from 13 residues. V dropped 1 base and J dropped 3 bases, with 7 bases sitting between them. CDR3 nucleotide sequence: TGTGCCAGCAGCTTAGTTGGTGACTACGAGCAGTACTTC. This codes for CASSLVGDYEQYF.

The J gene is TRBJ1-5, the V gene TRBV19, with 7 bases fitting TRBD1. This CDR3 comprises 16 residues. V lost 0 bases, J lost 4 bases, and 6 bases stayed unmatched. The germline V gene has CDR1 LNHDA and CDR2 SQIVND (reference sequence). CDR3 sequence: CASSIDLYRGNQPQHF. In DNA, the CDR3 is TGTGCCAGTAGTATAGATCTTTACAGGGGAAATCAGCCCCAGCATTTT. Using reference TRBV19 and TRBJ1-5 for the parts outside the CDR3, the full variable domain is DGGITQSPKYLFRKEGQNVTLSCEQNLNHDAMYWYRQDPGQGLRLIYYSQIVNDFQKGDIAEGYSVSREKKESFPLTVTSAQKNPTAFYLCASSIDLYRGNQPQHFGDGTRLSIL.

This chain uses TRBV6-5 with TRBJ1-2; the D is unclear. CDR1 and CDR2 from the germline V gene are MNHEY and SVGAGI. V was pared by 2 bases and J by 4 bases, with 8 bases between. This CDR3 is built from 13 residues. For the CDR3, the DNA is TGTGCCAGCAGTTACGTATTGGGCTATGGCTACACCTTC. Encoded protein: CASSYVLGYGYTF.

This clone occurred a few times. This chain uses TRBV12-3 or TRBV12-4 with TRBJ1-1; possible D gene TRBD1, 5 bases. The germline V and J ends were trimmed by 6 bases and 1 base, with 6 bases remaining between them. The CDR3 runs 12 residues. The CDR3 bases are TGTGCCAGCAGAGGACAGAACACTGAAGCTTTCTTT. The encoded protein is CASRGQNTEAFF.

The chain recombines TRBV7-2 with TRBJ1-5; TRBD1 matches 7 bases. CDR1 SGHTA and CDR2 FQGNSA come from the germline V gene. The CDR3 runs to 17 residues. The J segment lost 1 base and the V segment lost 1 base, leaving 7 bases of the junction unmatched. This CDR3 reads CASSLEWQGVSNQPQHF. CDR3 in DNA: TGTGCCAGCAGCTTAGAATGGCAGGGGGTCAGCAATCAGCCCCAGCATTTT.

This rearrangement joins TRBV19 to TRBJ2-7, with D perhaps matching TRBD2 (6 bases). The V end lost 3 bases, the J end lost 4 bases, and 10 bases lay between the germline ends. Germline CDR1 is LNHDA and CDR2 is SQIVND (reference sequence). The CDR3 contains 13 residues. CDR3 DNA sequence: TGTGCCAGTAGTATGGGGAGGAGTTACGAGCAGTACTTC. Residues: CASSMGRSYEQYF.

The chain joins TRBV7-9 to TRBJ1-2; tentative D call: TRBD1 (6 bases). Germline-derived CDR1 and CDR2 are SEHNR and FQNEAQ (reference sequence). V was pared by 4 bases and J by 5 bases, with 23 bases between. This CDR3 region has 17 residues. CDR3 residues: CASSSAAPYTGSYGYTF. CDR3 sequence (DNA): TGTGCCAGCAGCTCAGCCGCCCCGTATACAGGGAGTTATGGCTACACCTTC.

This clone was seen a single time. The rearrangement joins TRBV30 to TRBJ1-4; weak D call: TRBD1 (6 bases). Germline lookup yields CDR1 GTSNPN and CDR2 SVGIG (reference sequence). The germline V and J ends were trimmed by 0 bases and 5 bases, with 13 bases remaining between them. The CDR3 consists of 15 residues. The CDR3 DNA reads TGTGCCTGGAGTGTACGGGCAGGGACAAATGAAAAACTGTTTTTT. Translating gives CAWSVRAGTNEKLFF. The variable domain in full, with the rest retrieved from reference TRBV30 and TRBJ1-4, is SQTIHQWPATLVQPVGSPLSLECTVEGTSNPNLYWYRQAAGRGLQLLFYSVGIGQISSEVPQNLSASRPQDRQFILSSKKLLLSDSGFYLCAWSVRAGTNEKLFFGSGTQLSVL.

The V and J genes are TRBV7-8 and TRBJ1-2, with D unclear. Germline V lookup: CDR1 SGHVS, CDR2 FQNEAQ. The V and J ends lost 0 bases and 4 bases respectively, with 9 bases between them. This CDR3 contains 14 residues. The CDR3 DNA reads as TGTGCCAGCAGCTTAGCCCCAGGAAGCTATGGCTACACCTTC. It yields the protein CASSLAPGSYGYTF.

The J gene is TRBJ2-2, the V gene TRBV12-3 or TRBV12-4; D call uncertain. The ends were cut back, 6 bases at V and 6 bases at J, with 8 bases in the middle. The CDR3 has 12 amino acids. The CDR3 here is CASRLMAGELFF. The CDR3 DNA follows: TGTGCCAGCAGGCTAATGGCCGGGGAGCTGTTTTTT.

The V call is TRBV11-3, the J call TRBJ2-3, with 11 bases identical to TRBD2. The trim removed 1 base at V and 4 bases at J, leaving 1 base unmatched. There are 15 residues in the CDR3. Germline V CDR1 and CDR2: SGHNT, YENEEA. The CDR3 region is CASSLVAGGPDTQYF. The DNA for the CDR3 is TGTGCCAGCAGCTTAGTAGCGGGGGGGCCAGATACGCAGTATTTT.

In this sample, this clone turned up once. The rearrangement uses TRBV19 and TRBJ2-5, with 10 bases that match TRBD1. This CDR3 is built from 17 residues. CDR1 and CDR2 (germline): LNHDA, SQIVND (reference sequence). V dropped 4 bases and J dropped 1; count of bases not matched to a gene: 9. The CDR3: CASSNGTGARAQETQYF. The CDR3 bases are TGTGCCAGTAGTAACGGGACAGGGGCACGGGCCCAAGAGACCCAGTACTTC.

The chain recombines TRBV6-1 with TRBJ1-2; 7 positions agree with TRBD1. The CDR3 length is 15 residues. Per the germline V gene, CDR1 is MNHNS and CDR2 is SASEGT. V gave up 0 bases and J gave up 3 bases; unmatched junction bases: 4. The CDR3 loop reads CASSEAQGSDYGYTF. As DNA, the CDR3 is TGTGCCAGCAGTGAAGCACAGGGGTCCGACTATGGCTACACCTTC.

The chain joins TRBV7-3 to TRBJ2-3; either TRBD1 or TRBD2 may supply D (6 bases each). Germline-derived CDR1 and CDR2 are SGHTA and FQGTGA. V was shortened by 8 bases and J by 2 bases, with 14 bases between the two germline ends. This CDR3 has 14 residues. As DNA, the CDR3 is TGTGCCAGCTCCCTCCCGGGGGCCACAGATACGCAGTATTTT. It codes for CASSLPGATDTQYF.